This record covers a single T cell receptor (beta chain). Germline V gene sequence: CDR1 MGHRA, CDR2 YSYEKL. The CDR3 contains 17 residues. With 1 base removed from V and 1 base from J, the gap between germline ends came to 14 bases. This specimen belongs to a study of blood T cell repertoires in COVID-19. Measured with immunoSEQ multiplex PCR; TCRdb has only the in-frame clones, and not every one. This sample has about 190,000 clones, with about 86% found just once. The J gene is TRBJ1-3, the V gene TRBV4-1; D possibly corresponds to TRBD1 (6 bases). The source of this sequence is a woman aged 40 to 50 in a cohort exposed to, infected with or recovered from COVID-19 (not recorded which). The specimen was PBMCs or T cells enriched from blood (not recorded which). Here the CDR3 reads CASSQVWGPGSGNTIYF. The CDR3 nucleotides read TGCGCCAGCAGCCAAGTGTGGGGGCCGGGATCTGGAAACACCATATATTTT.